The TCR beta chain described here comes from a study of T-cell memory formation after mild COVID-19. Study background: The two donors had largely donor-specific TCR clusters.

5'RACE with constant-segment primers built TCRalpha and TCRbeta cDNA libraries with UMIs. MiXCR was run by TCRdb on the 5' RACE reads, yielding one entry per CDR3 protein. The profile shows fewer than 700,000 distinct CDR3 sequences, about a sixth of them singletons. This CDR3 region has 15 residues. Germline V lookup: CDR1 LGHNA, CDR2 YNFKEQ. With 0 bases removed from V and 9 bases from J, the gap between germline ends came to 14 bases. This clonotype has only a few counts. The V and J genes are TRBV4-2 and TRBJ2-2, with a tentative D call TRBD1 (6 bases). The clonotype comes from an adult woman who had mild COVID-19 (a few samples of this study predate the infection). Cell type and time point are not known. Material: PBMCs or a T cell subset sorted from them (not recorded which). DNA for the CDR3: TGTGCCAGCAGCCAAGATTCGGGACAAAGGAGGGAGCTGTTTTTT. It specifies CASSQDSGQRRELFF.